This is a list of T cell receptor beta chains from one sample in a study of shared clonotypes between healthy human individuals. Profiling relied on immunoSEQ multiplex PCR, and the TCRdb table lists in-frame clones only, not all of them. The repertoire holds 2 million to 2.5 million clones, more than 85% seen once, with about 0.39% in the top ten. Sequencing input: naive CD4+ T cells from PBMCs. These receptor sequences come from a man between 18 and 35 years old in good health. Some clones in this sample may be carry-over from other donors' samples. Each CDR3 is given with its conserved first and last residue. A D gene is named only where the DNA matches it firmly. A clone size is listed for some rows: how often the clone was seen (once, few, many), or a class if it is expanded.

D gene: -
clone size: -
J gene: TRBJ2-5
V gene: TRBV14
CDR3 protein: CASSDWETQYF
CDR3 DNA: TGTGCCAGCAGCGACTGGGAGACCCAGTACTTC

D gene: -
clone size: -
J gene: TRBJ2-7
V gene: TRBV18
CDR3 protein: CASSPSQSAYEQYF
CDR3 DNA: TGTGCCAGCTCACCGTCACAGAGTGCCTACGAGCAGTACTTC

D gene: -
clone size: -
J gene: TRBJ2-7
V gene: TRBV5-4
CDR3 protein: CASSLRGTYEQYF
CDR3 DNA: TGTGCCAGCAGCTTGCGCGGAACCTACGAGCAGTACTTC

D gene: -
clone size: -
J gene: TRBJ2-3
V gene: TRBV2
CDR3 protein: CATRTLSTDTQYF
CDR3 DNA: TGTGCCACCCGGACTCTCAGCACAGATACGCAGTATTTT

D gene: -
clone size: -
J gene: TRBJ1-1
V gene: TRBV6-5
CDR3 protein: CASSMGFEAFF
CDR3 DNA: TGTGCCAGCAGCATGGGGTTCGAAGCTTTCTTT

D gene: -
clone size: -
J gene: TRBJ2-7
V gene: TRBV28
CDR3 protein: CASSFEDLSYEQYF
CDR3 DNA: TGTGCCAGCAGTTTTGAGGACCTTTCCTACGAGCAGTACTTC

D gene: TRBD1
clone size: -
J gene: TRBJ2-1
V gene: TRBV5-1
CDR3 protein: CASSPDRANNEQFF
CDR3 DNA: TGCGCCAGCAGCCCGGACAGGGCTAACAATGAGCAGTTCTTC

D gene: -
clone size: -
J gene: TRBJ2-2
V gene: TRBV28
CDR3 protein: CASTLRDLTGELFF
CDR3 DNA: TGTGCCAGCACTTTGAGGGACCTCACCGGGGAGCTGTTTTTT

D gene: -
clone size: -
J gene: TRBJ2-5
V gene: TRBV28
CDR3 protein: CASSPRGREETQYF
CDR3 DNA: TGTGCCAGCAGCCCACGGGGCAGGGAAGAGACCCAGTACTTC

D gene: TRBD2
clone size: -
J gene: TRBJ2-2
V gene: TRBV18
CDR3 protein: CASSPGTSGTGELFF
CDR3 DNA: TGTGCCAGCTCACCAGGGACTAGCGGGACCGGGGAGCTGTTTTTT

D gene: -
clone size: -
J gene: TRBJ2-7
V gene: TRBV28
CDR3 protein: CASSSPWGFIYEQYF
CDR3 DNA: TGTGCCAGCAGTTCCCCGTGGGGTTTTATTTACGAGCAGTACTTC

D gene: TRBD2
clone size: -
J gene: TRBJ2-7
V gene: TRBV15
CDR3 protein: CATSRVPSAAGGPNEQYF
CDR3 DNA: TGTGCCACCAGCAGAGTTCCGAGTGCTGCGGGAGGGCCCAACGAGCAGTACTTC

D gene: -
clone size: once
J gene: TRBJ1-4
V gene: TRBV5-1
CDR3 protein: CASSWGTGRNEKLFF
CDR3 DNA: TGCGCCAGCAGCTGGGGGACGGGACGTAATGAAAAACTGTTTTTT

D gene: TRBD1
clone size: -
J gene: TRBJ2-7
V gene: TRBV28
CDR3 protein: CASRPTPGQGVYEQYF
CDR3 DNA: TGTGCCAGCAGGCCGACACCGGGACAGGGAGTCTACGAGCAGTACTTC

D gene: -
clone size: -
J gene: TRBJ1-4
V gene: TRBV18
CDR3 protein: CASSPRSYEKLFF
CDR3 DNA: TGTGCCAGCTCACCCCGTAGTTACGAAAAACTGTTTTTT

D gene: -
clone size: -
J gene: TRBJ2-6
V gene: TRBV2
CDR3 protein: CASIAGVLRSGANVLTF
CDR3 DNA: TGTGCCAGCATAGCAGGGGTTCTGCGAAGTGGGGCCAACGTCCTGACTTTC

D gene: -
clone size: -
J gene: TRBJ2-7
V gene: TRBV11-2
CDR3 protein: CASSLGFSSYEQYF
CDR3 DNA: TGTGCCAGCAGCTTAGGATTTAGCTCCTACGAGCAGTACTTC

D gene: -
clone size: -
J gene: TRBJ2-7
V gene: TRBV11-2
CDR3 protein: CASSTRGVAGSSEQYF
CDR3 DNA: TGTGCCAGCAGCACACGGGGAGTCGCGGGATCGTCTGAGCAGTACTTC

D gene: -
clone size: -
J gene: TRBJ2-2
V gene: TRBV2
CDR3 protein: CASSEIRGFIGELFF
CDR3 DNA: TGTGCCAGCAGTGAAATCAGGGGATTCATCGGGGAGCTGTTTTTT

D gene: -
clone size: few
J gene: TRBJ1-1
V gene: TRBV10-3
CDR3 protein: CAIRGVRTEAFF
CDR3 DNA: TGTGCCATCCGAGGGGTGCGCACTGAAGCTTTCTTT

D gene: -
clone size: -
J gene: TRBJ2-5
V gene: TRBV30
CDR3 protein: CAWSRAGAGETQYF
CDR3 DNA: TGTGCCTGGAGCCGTGCAGGGGCGGGGGAGACCCAGTACTTC

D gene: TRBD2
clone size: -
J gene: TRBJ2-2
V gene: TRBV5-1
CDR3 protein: CASGDLAGKNTGELFF
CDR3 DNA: TGCGCCAGCGGGGACCTAGCGGGGAAGAACACCGGGGAGCTGTTTTTT

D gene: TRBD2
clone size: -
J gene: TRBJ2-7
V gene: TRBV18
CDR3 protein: CASSPISGNLEQYF
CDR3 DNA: TGTGCCAGCTCACCAATAAGCGGGAACCTCGAGCAGTACTTC

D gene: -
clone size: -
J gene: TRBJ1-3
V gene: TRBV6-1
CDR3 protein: CASSESGAKGNTIYF
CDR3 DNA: TGTGCCAGCAGTGAGTCGGGGGCGAAAGGAAACACCATATATTTT

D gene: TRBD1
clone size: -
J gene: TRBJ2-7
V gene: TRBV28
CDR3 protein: CASSSPGGSYEQYF
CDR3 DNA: TGTGCCAGCAGTTCTCCAGGGGGCTCCTACGAGCAGTACTTC

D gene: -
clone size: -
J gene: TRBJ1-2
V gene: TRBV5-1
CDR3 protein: CASSLGQGNGYTF
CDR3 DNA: TGCGCCAGCAGCTTGGGTCAGGGGAACGGCTACACCTTC

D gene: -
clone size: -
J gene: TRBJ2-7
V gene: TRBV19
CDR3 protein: CASSMLEGYEQYF
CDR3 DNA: TGTGCCAGTAGTATGTTAGAGGGCTACGAGCAGTACTTC

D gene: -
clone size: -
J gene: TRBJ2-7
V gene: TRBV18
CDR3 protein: CASSPSHKGEAYEQYF
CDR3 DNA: TGTGCCAGCTCACCAAGTCATAAAGGGGAAGCCTACGAGCAGTACTTC

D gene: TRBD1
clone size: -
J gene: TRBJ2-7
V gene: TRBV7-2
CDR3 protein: CASSPFGQGVPPLAEQYF
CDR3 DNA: TGTGCCAGCAGCCCTTTCGGGCAGGGGGTCCCCCCACTCGCCGAGCAGTACTTC

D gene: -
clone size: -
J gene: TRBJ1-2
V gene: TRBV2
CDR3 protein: CASSEGRRNYGYTF
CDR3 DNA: TGTGCCAGCAGTGAAGGGCGGCGAAACTATGGCTACACCTTC

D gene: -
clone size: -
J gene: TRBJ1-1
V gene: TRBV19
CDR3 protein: CASSRRGAEAFF
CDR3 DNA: TGTGCCAGTAGTAGGAGAGGGGCCGAAGCTTTCTTT

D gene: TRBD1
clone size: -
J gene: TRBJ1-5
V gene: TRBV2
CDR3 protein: CASSEEQGARQPQHF
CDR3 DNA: TGTGCCAGCAGTGAAGAGCAGGGGGCGCGTCAGCCCCAGCATTTT

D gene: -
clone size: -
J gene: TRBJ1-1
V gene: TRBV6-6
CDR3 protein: CASSYEGGREAFF
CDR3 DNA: TGTGCCAGCAGTTACGAGGGTGGGCGGGAAGCTTTCTTT

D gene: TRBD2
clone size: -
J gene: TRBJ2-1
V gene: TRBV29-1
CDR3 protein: CSVETRLAGTDEQFF
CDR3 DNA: TGCAGCGTTGAAACGCGACTAGCGGGAACCGATGAGCAGTTCTTC

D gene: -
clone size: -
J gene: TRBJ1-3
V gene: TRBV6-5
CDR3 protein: CASRRGDSPGNTIYF
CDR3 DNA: TGTGCCAGCAGGAGAGGGGATTCCCCTGGAAACACCATATATTTT

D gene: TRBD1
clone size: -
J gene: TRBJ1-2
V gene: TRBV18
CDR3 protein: CASSPVTGGQVYGYTF
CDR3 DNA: TGTGCCAGCTCACCCGTTACAGGGGGCCAAGTCTATGGCTACACCTTC

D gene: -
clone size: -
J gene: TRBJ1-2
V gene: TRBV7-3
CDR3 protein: CASTEFPGPNYGYTF
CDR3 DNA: TGTGCCAGCACAGAATTTCCAGGGCCCAACTATGGCTACACCTTC

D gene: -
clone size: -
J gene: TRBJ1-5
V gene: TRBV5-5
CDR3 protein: CASSPLSGGLSPGNQPQHF
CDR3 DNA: TGTGCCAGCAGCCCGTTGAGCGGCGGACTCTCGCCGGGGAATCAGCCCCAGCATTTT

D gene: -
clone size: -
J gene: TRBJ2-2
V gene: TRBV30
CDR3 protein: CAWSSGTPPWNTGELFF
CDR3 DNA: TGTGCCTGGAGTTCAGGGACCCCCCCTTGGAACACCGGGGAGCTGTTTTTT

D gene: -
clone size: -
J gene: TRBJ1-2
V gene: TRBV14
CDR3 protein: CASSQDLWGYGYTF
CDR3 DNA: TGTGCCAGCAGCCAAGATTTGTGGGGCTATGGCTACACCTTC